These T cell receptor beta chains were read from a single sample in a study of cytomegalovirus exposure and HLA in healthy donors. Here immunoSEQ multiplex PCR was the method, and the copy in TCRdb shows in-frame clones only, minus some. The data contain about 120,000 clones, 75% to 80% of them singletons. Input material: PBMCs. These receptors came from a woman in her thirties or forties in good health and CMV-seronegative. Each CDR3 is given with its conserved first and last residue. A D gene is named only where the DNA matches it firmly. Expanded clones get a size class; other rows say once, few or many, or leave the size out.

.	TRBV10-3	TRBD1	TRBJ2-3	15	CAISDGDRRTDTQYF	TGTGCCATCAGTGACGGGGACAGGCGCACAGATACGCAGTATTTT
.	TRBV28	TRBD2	TRBJ2-7	14	CASTKRLAGHEQYF	TGTGCCAGCACGAAGCGACTAGCGGGACACGAGCAGTACTTC
.	TRBV28	TRBD2	TRBJ2-1	15	CASSSLAGGPNEQFF	TGTGCCAGCAGTTCCCTAGCGGGAGGGCCTAATGAGCAGTTCTTC
few	TRBV11-2	.	TRBJ2-7	15	CASSIDSGSSYEQYF	TGTGCCAGCAGCATCGATAGCGGTAGCTCCTACGAGCAGTACTTC
.	TRBV10-1	.	TRBJ1-3	12	CASSTGWDTIYF	TGCGCCAGCAGCACGGGATGGGACACCATATATTTT
.	TRBV6-6	.	TRBJ2-6	15	CASSYWGVGANGLTF	TGTGCCAGCAGTTACTGGGGGGTTGGGGCCAACGGCCTGACTTTC
once	TRBV25-1	.	TRBJ2-6	16	CASRPLGGSGANGLTF	TGTGCCAGCAGACCTCTGGGGGGTTCTGGGGCCAACGGCCTGACTTTC
.	TRBV5-4	.	TRBJ1-1	17	CASSLGAASGGNTEAFF	TGTGCCAGCAGCTTGGGGGCCGCGAGCGGGGGGAACACTGAAGCTTTCTTT
.	TRBV7-2	.	TRBJ2-7	15	CASSFGLAGKDEQYF	TGTGCCAGCAGCTTCGGTCTGGCAGGCAAAGACGAGCAGTACTTC
.	TRBV13	.	TRBJ2-1	14	CASSPIGSYNEQFF	TGTGCCAGCAGCCCGATCGGCTCCTACAATGAGCAGTTCTTC
few	TRBV5-8	.	TRBJ2-2	16	CASSPWRDRRTGELFF	TGTGCCAGCAGCCCGTGGCGGGACAGAAGGACCGGGGAGCTGTTTTTT
few	TRBV5-6	.	TRBJ2-1	13	CASTVDLYNEQFF	TGTGCCAGCACCGTTGATCTATACAATGAGCAGTTCTTC
.	TRBV9	.	TRBJ1-1	14	CASSVAGLNTEAFF	TGTGCCAGCAGCGTAGCAGGGTTGAACACTGAAGCTTTCTTT
.	TRBV7-3	.	TRBJ2-7	12	CASSLFPLEQYF	TGTGCCAGCAGCTTATTTCCCCTCGAGCAGTACTTC
once	TRBV4-2	.	TRBJ2-3	17	CASSQSEFRQHRDTQYF	TGTGCCAGCAGCCAGTCTGAGTTCAGGCAGCACCGAGATACGCAGTATTTT
.	TRBV28	TRBD2	TRBJ2-7	16	CASSFYYLAGADEQYF	TGTGCCAGCAGTTTCTACTATCTAGCGGGAGCCGACGAGCAGTACTTC
.	TRBV10-3	TRBD1	TRBJ1-5	13	CATGDRVHQPQHF	TGTGCCACCGGAGACAGGGTGCATCAGCCCCAGCATTTT
.	TRBV28	TRBD1	TRBJ1-2	15	CAARDRGQANYGYTF	TGTGCCGCGAGAGACAGGGGACAAGCTAACTATGGCTACACCTTC
.	TRBV5-6	.	TRBJ1-2	16	CASSSIFLTPHYGYTF	TGTGCCAGCAGCTCTATTTTTTTGACACCTCACTATGGCTACACCTTC
.	TRBV18	.	TRBJ2-1	17	CASSPGRGRSDYNEQFF	TGTGCCAGCTCACCAGGGCGCGGGCGGTCGGACTACAATGAGCAGTTCTTC
.	TRBV5-5	TRBD1	TRBJ2-7	14	CASSPRDRAPGQYF	TGTGCCAGCAGCCCCCGGGACAGGGCCCCCGGGCAGTACTTC
.	TRBV28	.	TRBJ2-7	16	CASSLPPYRTNYEQYF	TGTGCCAGCAGTTTACCCCCCTACAGGACAAACTACGAGCAGTACTTC
.	TRBV18	TRBD1	TRBJ2-5	14	CASSPTGGDETQYF	TGTGCCAGCTCACCGACAGGGGGCGATGAGACCCAGTACTTC
.	TRBV7-3	.	TRBJ2-5	14	CASSPDRSQETQYF	TGTGCCAGCAGCCCTGACAGGTCGCAAGAGACCCAGTACTTC
.	TRBV7-2	TRBD2	TRBJ2-2	15	CASSVLAGNPGELFF	TGTGCCAGCAGCGTTCTAGCGGGGAATCCCGGGGAGCTGTTTTTT
.	TRBV7-6	.	TRBJ2-7	14	CASSLAGLTYEQYF	TGTGCCAGCAGCTTAGCTGGTCTAACCTACGAGCAGTACTTC
.	TRBV5-1	TRBD2	TRBJ2-2	16	CASSLAGGPYTGELFF	TGCGCCAGCAGCTTAGCGGGAGGGCCTTACACCGGGGAGCTGTTTTTT
.	TRBV5-1	TRBD1	TRBJ2-2	19	CASSLRGWTGVANTGELFF	TGCGCCAGCAGCTTGCGGGGGTGGACAGGGGTCGCGAACACCGGGGAGCTGTTTTTT
.	TRBV19	.	TRBJ2-1	16	CASSIGGLRGISEQFF	TGTGCCAGTAGTATAGGGGGTCTCCGGGGAATATCTGAGCAGTTCTTC
.	TRBV21-1	.	TRBJ2-5	16	CASSKGPEALQETQYF	TGTGCCAGCAGCAAAGGGCCCGAGGCCCTTCAAGAGACCCAGTACTTC
few	TRBV2	TRBD2	TRBJ2-3	14	CASLAGPSTDTQYF	TGTGCCAGTCTAGCGGGTCCAAGCACAGATACGCAGTATTTT
.	TRBV7-6	.	TRBJ1-2	13	CASSEGGSYGYTF	TGTGCCAGCAGCGAAGGGGGTTCCTATGGCTACACCTTC
.	TRBV7-9	.	TRBJ2-5	14	CASSSEGVSETQYF	TGTGCCAGCAGCTCCGAAGGGGTGAGCGAGACCCAGTACTTC
.	TRBV27	TRBD1	TRBJ1-4	14	CASSLNPTGEKLFF	TGTGCCAGCAGTTTAAACCCGACAGGGGAAAAACTGTTTTTT